This TCR beta chain was captured by sequencing in a study of cytomegalovirus exposure and HLA in healthy donors. This CDR3 region has 16 residues. Germline V gene lookup returns CDR1 SNHLY and CDR2 FYNNEI. The V and J ends lost 3 bases and 0 bases respectively, with 14 bases between them. Both 60 Vbeta primers and 13 Jbeta primers went into the PCR. The repertoire was sequenced with immunoSEQ multiplex PCR; TCRdb's copy has only in-frame clones and lacks some. The sample has approximately 100,000 clones; roughly 80% are singletons. The source is a female donor in good health and CMV-seronegative. The gene calls are TRBV2 and TRBJ1-2; D possibly corresponds to TRBD1 (5 bases). The sequencing sample was made of PBMCs. CDR3 sequence (DNA): TGTGCCAGCAGTGAGGTCGCGGGACGAGCTAACTATGGCTACACCTTC. Its protein product is CASSEVAGRANYGYTF.